The clone carrying this T cell receptor beta chain registers medium-sized by frequency. Its antigen is not identified. These data come from a study of monozygotic twins with inflammatory bowel disease. Regarding the study as a whole: IBD patients displayed reduced TCRbeta diversity (inverse Simpson) when set against healthy co-twins.

TCRdb re-called the 5' RACE reads and catalogs CDR3 proteins one per entry, DNA excluded. This sample contains some 160,000 distinct CDR3 sequences. Sequencing was done on a sample of blood. This TCR came from a human donor with ulcerative colitis or Crohn's disease, or a healthy co-twin of an affected twin (not recorded which).

CDR3 amino acids: CSARDTASGNTGELFF. This chain joins TRBV20-1 and TRBJ2-2; lacking DNA, the TRBD2 call made by TCRdb goes unchecked. The CDR3 has 16 residues. Germline-derived CDR1 and CDR2 are DFQATT and SNEGSKA (reference sequence).